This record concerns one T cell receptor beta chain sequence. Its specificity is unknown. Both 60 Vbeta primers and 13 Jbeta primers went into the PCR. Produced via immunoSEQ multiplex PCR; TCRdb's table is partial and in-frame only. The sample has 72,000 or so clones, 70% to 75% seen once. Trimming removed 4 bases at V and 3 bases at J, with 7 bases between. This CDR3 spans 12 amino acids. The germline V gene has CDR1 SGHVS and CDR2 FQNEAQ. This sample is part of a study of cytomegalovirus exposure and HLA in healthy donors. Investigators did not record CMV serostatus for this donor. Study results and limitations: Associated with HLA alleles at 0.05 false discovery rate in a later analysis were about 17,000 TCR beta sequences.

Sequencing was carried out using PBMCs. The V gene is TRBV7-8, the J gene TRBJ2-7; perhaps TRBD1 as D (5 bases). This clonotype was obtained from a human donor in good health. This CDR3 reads CASSSTGYEQYF. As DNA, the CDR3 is TGTGCCAGCAGCTCTACAGGCTACGAGCAGTACTTC.